Listed below are T cell receptor beta chains from one sample, sequenced in a study of response to subunit inactivated influenza vaccine. MiXCR was run by TCRdb on the RT-PCR reads, yielding one entry per CDR3 protein. The table includes roughly 650,000 distinct CDR3 sequences, roughly 15% detected once. The material was PBMCs from blood, obtained roughly 15 days before vaccination. The receptor set was obtained from a man aged 50 or older who received an inactivated influenza vaccine. Both conserved end residues are part of each CDR3. A D gene is named only where the DNA matches it firmly. Some rows have no size entry. The others give once, few or many, or a class for an expanded clone.

>-|-|TRBV6-1|TRBJ1-2
TGTGCCAGCAACGAAGGGGGGAATCTTAGAGGCTACACCTTC
CASNEGGNLRGYTF
>TRBD2|-|TRBV24-1|TRBJ2-1
TGTGCCACCAGTGACCTGACTAGCTCTACTGAGCAGTTCTTC
CATSDLTSSTEQFF
>-|few|TRBV12-3/TRBV12-4|TRBJ1-1
TGTGCCAGCAAACTGCAGGGCACTTTGAACACTGAAGCTTTCTTT
CASKLQGTLNTEAFF
>-|few|TRBV12-3/TRBV12-4|TRBJ2-7
TGTGCCAGCGTGAATACAGGGCCCTACGAGCAGTACTTC
CASVNTGPYEQYF
>-|-|TRBV3-1|TRBJ2-7
TGTGCCAGCAGCCAAGATCGATTGGGGGGACAAGGAGGACTCGAGCAGTACTTC
CASSQDRLGGQGGLEQYF
>TRBD2|-|TRBV19|TRBJ2-1
TGTGCCAGTAGTAATGGGACTAGCGGGAGGGCCGGACCCAGGGACTTC
CASSNGTSGRAGPRDF
>-|few|TRBV20-1|TRBJ2-7
TGCAGTGCTATTGGGGGCCTTGGCGAGCAGTACTTC
CSAIGGLGEQYF
>TRBD1|many|TRBV6-1|TRBJ2-6
TGTGCCAGCAGCGCGACAGGGGGCTTTACTGGGGCCAACGTCCTGACTTTC
CASSATGGFTGANVLTF
>-|-|TRBV6-1|TRBJ1-5
TGTGCCAGCAGTGAACCCAGATTGTTAGGCAATCAGCCCCAGCATTTT
CASSEPRLLGNQPQHF
>-|-|TRBV19|TRBJ2-7
TGTGCCAGTAGTATCGGCCCGGGGACAGCGGGCGAGCAGTACTTC
CASSIGPGTAGEQYF
>-|-|TRBV10-3|TRBJ2-1
TGTGCCATCAGGGGGCGGACCCATGAGCAGTTCTTC
CAIRGRTHEQFF
>-|-|TRBV27|TRBJ2-1
TGTGCCAGCAGTTTATCGACCAACTCCTACAATGAGCAGTTCTTC
CASSLSTNSYNEQFF